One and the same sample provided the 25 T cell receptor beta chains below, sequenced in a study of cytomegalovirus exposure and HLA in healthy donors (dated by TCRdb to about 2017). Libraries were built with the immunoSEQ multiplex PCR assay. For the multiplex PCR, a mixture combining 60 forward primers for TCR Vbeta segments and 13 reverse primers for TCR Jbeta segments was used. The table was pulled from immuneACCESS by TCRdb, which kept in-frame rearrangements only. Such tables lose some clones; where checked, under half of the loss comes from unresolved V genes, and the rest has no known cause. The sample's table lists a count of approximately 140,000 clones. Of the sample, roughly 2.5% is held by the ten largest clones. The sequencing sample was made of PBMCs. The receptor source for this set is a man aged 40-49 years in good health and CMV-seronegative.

The CDR3 is CASSSGGTYEQYF. The CDR3 DNA sequence: TGTGCCAGCAGCTCTGGGGGGACCTACGAGCAGTACTTC. This chain connects TRBV7-2 to TRBJ2-7, with D perhaps matching TRBD2 (6 bases). V was shortened by 4 bases and J by 2 bases, with 9 bases between the two germline ends. The CDR3 runs to 13 residues. Per the germline V gene, CDR1 is SGHTA and CDR2 is FQGNSA.

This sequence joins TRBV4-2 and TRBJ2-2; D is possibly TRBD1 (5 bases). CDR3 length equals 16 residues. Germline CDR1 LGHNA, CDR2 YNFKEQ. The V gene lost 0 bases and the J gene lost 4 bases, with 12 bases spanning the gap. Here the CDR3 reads CASSQDVAGPTGELFF. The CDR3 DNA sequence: TGTGCCAGCAGCCAAGATGTGGCAGGGCCCACCGGGGAGCTGTTTTTT.

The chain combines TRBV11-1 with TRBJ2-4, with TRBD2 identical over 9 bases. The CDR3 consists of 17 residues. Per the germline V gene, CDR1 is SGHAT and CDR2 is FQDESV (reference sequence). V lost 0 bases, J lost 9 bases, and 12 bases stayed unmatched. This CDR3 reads CASSLARGGAKKSIQYF. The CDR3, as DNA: TGTGCCAGCAGCTTAGCTCGCGGGGGGGCCAAAAAGAGCATTCAGTACTTC.

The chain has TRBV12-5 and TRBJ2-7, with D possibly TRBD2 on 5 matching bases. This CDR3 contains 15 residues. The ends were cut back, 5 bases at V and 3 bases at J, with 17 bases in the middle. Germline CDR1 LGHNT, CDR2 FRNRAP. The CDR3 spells CASGPGGGLFYEQYF. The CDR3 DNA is TGTGCTAGTGGTCCGGGTGGCGGGCTCTTCTACGAGCAGTACTTC.

The DNA for the CDR3 is TGTGCCAGCAGTCCCTATGGGACAGGGACTGGCTACACCTTC. Translating it yields CASSPYGTGTGYTF. The J gene is TRBJ1-2, the V gene TRBV28; 9 bases map to TRBD1. The CDR3 is 14 residues long. Germline-derived CDR1 and CDR2 are MDHEN and SYDVKM. Unmatched junction bases numbered 8, after V lost 5 bases and J lost 7 bases.

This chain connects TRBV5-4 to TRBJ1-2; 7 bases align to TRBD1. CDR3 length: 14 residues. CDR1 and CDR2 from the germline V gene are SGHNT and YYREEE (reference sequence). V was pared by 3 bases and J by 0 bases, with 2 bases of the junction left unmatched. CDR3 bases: TGTGCCAGCAGCTCGGACAGGACTAACTATGGCTACACCTTC. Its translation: CASSSDRTNYGYTF.

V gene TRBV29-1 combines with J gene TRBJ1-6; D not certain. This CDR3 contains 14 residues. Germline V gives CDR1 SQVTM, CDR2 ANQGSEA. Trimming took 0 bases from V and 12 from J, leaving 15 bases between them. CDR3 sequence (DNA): TGCAGCGTTGAAGATCCGGCAGGCCAGAAACCCCTCCACTTT. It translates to CSVEDPAGQKPLHF.

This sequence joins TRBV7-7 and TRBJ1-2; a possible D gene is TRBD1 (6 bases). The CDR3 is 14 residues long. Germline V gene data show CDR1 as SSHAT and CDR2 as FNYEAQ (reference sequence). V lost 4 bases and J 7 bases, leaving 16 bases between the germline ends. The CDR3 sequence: CASSSTGSGVGYTF. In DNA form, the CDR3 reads TGTGCCAGCAGCTCCACAGGGTCCGGCGTTGGCTACACCTTC.

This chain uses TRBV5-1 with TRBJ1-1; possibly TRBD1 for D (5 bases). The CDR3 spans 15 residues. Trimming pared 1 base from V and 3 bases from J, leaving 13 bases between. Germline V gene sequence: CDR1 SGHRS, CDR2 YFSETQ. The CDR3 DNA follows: TGCGCCAGCAGCTTGAGGTTAGCGGGGGACACTGAAGCTTTCTTT. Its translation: CASSLRLAGDTEAFF.

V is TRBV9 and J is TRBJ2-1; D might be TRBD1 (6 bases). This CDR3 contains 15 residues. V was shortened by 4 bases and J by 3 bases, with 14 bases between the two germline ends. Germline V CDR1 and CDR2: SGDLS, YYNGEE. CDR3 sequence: CASSQGQGNYNEQFF. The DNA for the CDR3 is TGTGCCAGCAGCCAAGGGCAGGGGAACTACAATGAGCAGTTCTTC.

The CDR3 DNA sequence: TGTGCCAGCAGTGACAGAGGGGGAGTAACAGATACGCAGTATTTT. It encodes CASSDRGGVTDTQYF. This sequence joins TRBV6-1 and TRBJ2-3; TRBD1 might be the D (6 bases). V lost 3 bases, J lost 3 bases, and 13 bases lay in between. The CDR3 totals 15 residues. Germline V gene data show CDR1 as MNHNS and CDR2 as SASEGT.

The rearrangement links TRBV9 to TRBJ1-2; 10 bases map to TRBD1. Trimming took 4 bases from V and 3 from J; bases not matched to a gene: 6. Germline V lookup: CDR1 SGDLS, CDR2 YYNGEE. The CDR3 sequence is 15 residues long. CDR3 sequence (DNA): TGTGCCAGCAGCCCGACAGGGGGCATAGACTATGGCTACACCTTC. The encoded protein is CASSPTGGIDYGYTF.

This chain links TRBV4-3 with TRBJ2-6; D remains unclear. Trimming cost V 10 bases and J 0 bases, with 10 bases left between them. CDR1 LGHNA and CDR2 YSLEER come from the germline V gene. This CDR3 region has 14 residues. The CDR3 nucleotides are TGCGCCATCCCCGAGCACTCTGGGGCCAACGTCCTGACTTTC. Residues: CAIPEHSGANVLTF.

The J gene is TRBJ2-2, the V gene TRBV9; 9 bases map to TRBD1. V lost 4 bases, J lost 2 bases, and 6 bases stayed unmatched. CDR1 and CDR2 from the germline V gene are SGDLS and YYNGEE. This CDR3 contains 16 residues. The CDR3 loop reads CASSRGQGSNTGELFF. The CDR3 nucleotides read TGTGCCAGCAGCCGGGGACAGGGTAGTAACACCGGGGAGCTGTTTTTT.

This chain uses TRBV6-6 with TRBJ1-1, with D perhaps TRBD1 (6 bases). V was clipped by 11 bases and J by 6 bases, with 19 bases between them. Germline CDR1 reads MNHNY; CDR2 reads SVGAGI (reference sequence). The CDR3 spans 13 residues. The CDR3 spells CAGGAGEDSEAFF. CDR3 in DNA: TGTGCCGGTGGGGCAGGGGAAGATTCTGAAGCTTTCTTT.

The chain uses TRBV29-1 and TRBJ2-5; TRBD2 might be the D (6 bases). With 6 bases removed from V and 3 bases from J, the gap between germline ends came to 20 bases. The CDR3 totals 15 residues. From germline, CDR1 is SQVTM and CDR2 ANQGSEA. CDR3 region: CSVPAYGGNEETQYF. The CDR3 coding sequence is TGCAGCGTCCCAGCCTACGGGGGTAATGAAGAGACCCAGTACTTC.

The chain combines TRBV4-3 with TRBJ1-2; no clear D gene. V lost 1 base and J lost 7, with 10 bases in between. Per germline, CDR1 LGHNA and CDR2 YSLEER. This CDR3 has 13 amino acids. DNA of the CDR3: TGCGCCAGCAGCCAAGGCTCTGCGTCTGGCTACACCTTC. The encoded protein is CASSQGSASGYTF.

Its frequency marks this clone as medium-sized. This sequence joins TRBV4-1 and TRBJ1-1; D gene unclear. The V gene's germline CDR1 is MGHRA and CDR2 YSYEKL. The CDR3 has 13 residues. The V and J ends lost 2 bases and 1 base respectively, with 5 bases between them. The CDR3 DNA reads TGCGCCAGCAGCCAATCCCGGAACACTGAAGCTTTCTTT. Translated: CASSQSRNTEAFF.

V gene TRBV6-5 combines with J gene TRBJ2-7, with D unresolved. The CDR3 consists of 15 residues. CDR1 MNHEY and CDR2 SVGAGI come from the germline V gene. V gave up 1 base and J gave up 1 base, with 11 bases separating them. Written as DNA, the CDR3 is TGTGCCAGCAGTTACTTAGGTGGAGTATCCTACGAGCAGTACTTC. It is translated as CASSYLGGVSYEQYF.

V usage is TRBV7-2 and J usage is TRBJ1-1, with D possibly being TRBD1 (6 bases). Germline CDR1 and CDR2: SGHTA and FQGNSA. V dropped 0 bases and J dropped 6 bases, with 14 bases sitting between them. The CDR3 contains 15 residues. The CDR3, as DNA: TGTGCCAGCAGCTTAGCCAGGGGACCTAACGCTGAAGCTTTCTTT. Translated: CASSLARGPNAEAFF.

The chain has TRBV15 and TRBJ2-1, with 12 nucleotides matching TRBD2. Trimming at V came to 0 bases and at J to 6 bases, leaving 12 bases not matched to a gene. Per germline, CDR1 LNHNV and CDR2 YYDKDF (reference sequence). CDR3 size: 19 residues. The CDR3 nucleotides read TGTGCCACCAGCAGAGATCGGTCGCTAGCGGGGGGGCAGGGCAATGAGCAGTTCTTC. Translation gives CATSRDRSLAGGQGNEQFF.

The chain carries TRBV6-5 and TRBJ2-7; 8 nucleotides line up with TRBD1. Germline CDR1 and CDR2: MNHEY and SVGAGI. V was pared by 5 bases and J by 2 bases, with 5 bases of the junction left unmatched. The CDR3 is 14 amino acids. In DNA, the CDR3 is TGTGCCAGCAGTATCCGGGACAGGACCTACGAGCAGTACTTC. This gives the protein CASSIRDRTYEQYF.

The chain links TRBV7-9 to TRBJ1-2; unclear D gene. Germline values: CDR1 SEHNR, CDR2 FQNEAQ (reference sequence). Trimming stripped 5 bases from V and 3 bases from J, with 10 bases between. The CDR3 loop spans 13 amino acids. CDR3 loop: CASSLGVYYGYTF. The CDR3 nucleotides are TGTGCCAGCAGCCTAGGCGTGTACTATGGCTACACCTTC.

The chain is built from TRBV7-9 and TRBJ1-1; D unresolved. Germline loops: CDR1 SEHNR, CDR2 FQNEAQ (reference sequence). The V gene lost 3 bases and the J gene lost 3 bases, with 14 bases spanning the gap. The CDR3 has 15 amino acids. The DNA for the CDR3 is TGTGCCAGCAGCTTCTCCGGTGGAGGCGACACTGAAGCTTTCTTT. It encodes CASSFSGGGDTEAFF.

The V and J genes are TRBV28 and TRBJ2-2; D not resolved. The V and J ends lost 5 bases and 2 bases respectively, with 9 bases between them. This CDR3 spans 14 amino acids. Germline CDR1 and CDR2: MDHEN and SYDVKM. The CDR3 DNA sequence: TGTGCCAGCAGTCCCCCGGGTAACACCGGGGAGCTGTTTTTT. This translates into CASSPPGNTGELFF.